This T cell receptor (beta chain) was identified in a study of shared clonotypes between healthy human individuals. Using immunoSEQ multiplex PCR, the repertoire was profiled, and TCRdb retains in-frame clones only, with some absent. The sample records 1.4 million or so clones, around 98.5% being singletons. There were no recent acute infections or vaccinations among the donors, who were healthy HIV-negative adults. J gave up 5 bases and V 3 bases, and 3 bases lay outside the gene matches. The CDR3 totals 13 residues. Per the germline V gene, CDR1 is KGHSH and CDR2 is LQKENI. Sequencing was done on a sample of naive CD4+ T cells sorted from blood. Subset meaning: CD45RA+ positively selected. The V gene is TRBV18, the J gene TRBJ2-7; 8 bases agree with TRBD2. The TCR comes from a man aged 25 to 40 in good health. CDR3 coding DNA: TGTGCCAGCTCACCGACTAGCGTCCACGAGCAGTACTTC. It codes for CASSPTSVHEQYF.